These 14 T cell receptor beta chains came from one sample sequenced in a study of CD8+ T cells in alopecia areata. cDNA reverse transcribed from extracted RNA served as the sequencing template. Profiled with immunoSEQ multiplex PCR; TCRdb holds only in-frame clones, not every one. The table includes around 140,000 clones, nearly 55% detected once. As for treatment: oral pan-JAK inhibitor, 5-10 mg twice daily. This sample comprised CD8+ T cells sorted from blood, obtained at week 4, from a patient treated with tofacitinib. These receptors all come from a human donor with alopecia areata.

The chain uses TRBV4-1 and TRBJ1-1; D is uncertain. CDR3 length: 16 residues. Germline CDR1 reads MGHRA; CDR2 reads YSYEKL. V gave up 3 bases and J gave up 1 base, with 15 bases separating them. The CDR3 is CASSHQTEGKNTEAFF. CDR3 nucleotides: TGCGCCAGCAGCCACCAAACTGAAGGGAAGAACACTGAAGCTTTCTTT.

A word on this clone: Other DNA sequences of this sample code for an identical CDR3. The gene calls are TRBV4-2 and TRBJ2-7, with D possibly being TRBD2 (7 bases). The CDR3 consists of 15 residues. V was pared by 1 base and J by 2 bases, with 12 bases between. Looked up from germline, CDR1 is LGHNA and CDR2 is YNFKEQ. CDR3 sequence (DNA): TGTGCCAGCAGCCAAGGAGGGGGGGCGGCCTACGAGCAGTACTTC. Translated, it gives CASSQGGGAAYEQYF.

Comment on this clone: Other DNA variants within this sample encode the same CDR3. The CDR3 is CASSLLGGAPGYTF. In DNA, the CDR3 is TGTGCCAGCAGTTTATTAGGGGGGGCGCCTGGCTACACCTTC. This chain connects TRBV27 to TRBJ1-2, with D perhaps matching TRBD1 (6 bases). V gave up 1 base and J gave up 7 bases, with 13 bases separating them. Germline CDR1 is MNHEY and CDR2 is SMNVEV (reference sequence). The CDR3 contains 14 residues.

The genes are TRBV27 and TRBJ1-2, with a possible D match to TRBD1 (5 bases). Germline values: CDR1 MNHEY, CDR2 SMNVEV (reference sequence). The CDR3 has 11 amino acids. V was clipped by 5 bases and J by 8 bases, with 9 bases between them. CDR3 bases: TGTGCCAGCAGTGGGGGATGGGGCTACACCTTC. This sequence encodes CASSGGWGYTF.

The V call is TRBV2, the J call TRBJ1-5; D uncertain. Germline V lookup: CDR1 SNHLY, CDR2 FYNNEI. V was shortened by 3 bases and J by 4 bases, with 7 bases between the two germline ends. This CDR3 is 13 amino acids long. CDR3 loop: CASSDIGNQPQHF. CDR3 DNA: TGTGCCAGCAGTGATATTGGAAATCAGCCCCAGCATTTT.

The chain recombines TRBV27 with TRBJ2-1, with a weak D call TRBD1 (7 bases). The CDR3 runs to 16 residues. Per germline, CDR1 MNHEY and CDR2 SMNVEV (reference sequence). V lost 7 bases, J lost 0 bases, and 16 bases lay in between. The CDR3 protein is CASTRGAGFSYNEQFF. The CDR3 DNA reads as TGTGCCAGCACCAGGGGGGCGGGGTTCTCCTACAATGAGCAGTTCTTC.

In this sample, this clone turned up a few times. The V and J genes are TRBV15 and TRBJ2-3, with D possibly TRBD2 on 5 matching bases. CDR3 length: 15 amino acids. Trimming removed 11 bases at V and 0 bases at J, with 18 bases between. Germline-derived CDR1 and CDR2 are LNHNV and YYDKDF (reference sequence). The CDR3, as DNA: TGTGCCTCAGCTGGGAGATCGACTAGCACAGATACGCAGTATTTT. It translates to CASAGRSTSTDTQYF.

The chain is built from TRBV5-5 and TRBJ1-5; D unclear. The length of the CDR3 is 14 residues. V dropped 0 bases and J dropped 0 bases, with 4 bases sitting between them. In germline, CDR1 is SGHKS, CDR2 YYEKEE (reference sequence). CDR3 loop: CASSLEDSNQPQHF. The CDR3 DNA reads TGTGCCAGCAGCTTGGAGGATAGCAATCAGCCCCAGCATTTT.

The chain's CDR3 is CASSYGDFSSEYNEQFF. The CDR3 DNA reads as TGCGCCAGCAGCTATGGCGACTTCTCTTCTGAGTACAATGAGCAGTTCTTC. The J gene is TRBJ2-1, the V gene TRBV5-1; no clear D. With 3 bases removed from V and 4 bases from J, the gap between germline ends came to 20 bases. Germline assignment: CDR1 SGHRS and CDR2 YFSETQ. This CDR3 is built from 17 residues. The complete variable domain, with remaining parts taken from reference TRBV5-1 and TRBJ2-1, reads KAGVTQTPRYLIKTRGQQVTLSCSPISGHRSVSWYQQTPGQGLQFLFEYFSETQRNKGNFPGRFSGRQFSNSRSEMNVSTLELGDSALYLCASSYGDFSSEYNEQFFGPGTRLTVL.

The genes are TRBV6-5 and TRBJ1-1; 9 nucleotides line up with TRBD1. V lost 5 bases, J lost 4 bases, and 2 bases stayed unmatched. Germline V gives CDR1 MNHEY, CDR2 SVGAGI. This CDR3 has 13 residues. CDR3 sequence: CASSTTGGTEAFF. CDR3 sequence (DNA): TGTGCCAGCAGTACGACAGGGGGCACTGAAGCTTTCTTT.

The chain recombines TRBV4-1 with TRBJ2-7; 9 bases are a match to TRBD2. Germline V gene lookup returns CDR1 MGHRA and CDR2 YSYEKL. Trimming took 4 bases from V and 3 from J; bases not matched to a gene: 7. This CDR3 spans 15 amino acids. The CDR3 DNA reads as TGCGCCAGCAGCCTGGCTAGCGGGGCATACTACGAGCAGTACTTC. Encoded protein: CASSLASGAYYEQYF.

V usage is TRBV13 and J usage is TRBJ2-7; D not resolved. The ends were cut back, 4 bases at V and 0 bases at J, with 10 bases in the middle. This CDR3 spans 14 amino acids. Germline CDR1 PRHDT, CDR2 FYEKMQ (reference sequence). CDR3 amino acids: CASSSPGSSYEQYF. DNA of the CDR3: TGTGCCAGCAGCTCCCCCGGCAGCTCCTACGAGCAGTACTTC.

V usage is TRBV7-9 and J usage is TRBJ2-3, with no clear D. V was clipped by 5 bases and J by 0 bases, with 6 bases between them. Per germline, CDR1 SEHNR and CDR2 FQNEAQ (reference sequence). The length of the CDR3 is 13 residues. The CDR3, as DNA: TGTGCCAGCAGCCGGGTGAGCACAGATACGCAGTATTTT. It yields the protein CASSRVSTDTQYF.

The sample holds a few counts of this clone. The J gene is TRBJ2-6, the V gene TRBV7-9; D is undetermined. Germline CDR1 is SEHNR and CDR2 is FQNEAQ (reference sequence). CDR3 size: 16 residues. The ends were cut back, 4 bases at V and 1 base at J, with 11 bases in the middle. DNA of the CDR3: TGTGCCAGCAGCTCCCCTCTAGGATCTGGGGCCAACGTCCTGACTTTC. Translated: CASSSPLGSGANVLTF.